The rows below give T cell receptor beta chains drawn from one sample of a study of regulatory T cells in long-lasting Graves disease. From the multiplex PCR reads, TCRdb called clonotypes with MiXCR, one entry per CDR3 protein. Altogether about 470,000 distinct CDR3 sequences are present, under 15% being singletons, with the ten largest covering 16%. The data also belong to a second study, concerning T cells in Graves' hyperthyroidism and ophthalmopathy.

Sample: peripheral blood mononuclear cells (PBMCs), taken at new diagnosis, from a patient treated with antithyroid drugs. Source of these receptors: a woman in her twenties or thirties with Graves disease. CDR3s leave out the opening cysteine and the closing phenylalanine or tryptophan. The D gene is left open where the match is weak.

CDR3 protein: ASSVVAGGRGHEQF; D gene: TRBD2; CDR3 length: 14; V gene: TRBV9
CDR3 protein: ASSEYPAYEQY; D gene: -; CDR3 length: 11; V gene: TRBV6-1
CDR3 protein: ASSQDMTSGRAQY; D gene: TRBD2; CDR3 length: 13; V gene: TRBV3-1
CDR3 protein: ASSMTGNSGANVLT; D gene: TRBD1; CDR3 length: 14; V gene: TRBV12-3/TRBV12-4
CDR3 protein: ASSQASGSGTQY; D gene: TRBD2; CDR3 length: 12; V gene: TRBV3-1
CDR3 protein: ASSNTDNSPLH; D gene: -; CDR3 length: 11; V gene: TRBV7-9
CDR3 protein: ASSLGTGLYGYT; D gene: TRBD1; CDR3 length: 12; V gene: TRBV5-1
CDR3 protein: ASSGTETYEQY; D gene: -; CDR3 length: 11; V gene: TRBV6-1
CDR3 protein: ASTSSDSDQPQH; D gene: -; CDR3 length: 12; V gene: TRBV9
CDR3 protein: ATSDSISGSNTGELF; D gene: -; CDR3 length: 15; V gene: TRBV24-1